Sequencing of this T cell receptor (beta chain) was carried out in a study of blood T cell repertoires in COVID-19. The wider study: Sources were T cells, B-cell-depleted T cells, or PBMCs; the material itself was cDNA or gDNA.

Germline-derived CDR1 and CDR2 are SGHRS and YFSETQ. This CDR3 spans 12 amino acids. The V gene lost 0 bases and the J gene lost 5 bases, with 3 bases spanning the gap. TCRdb keeps only in-frame clones here, not all; method: immunoSEQ multiplex PCR. The sample has fewer than 300,000 clones, around 89% seen once. The clonotype comes from a woman in her thirties or forties with acute COVID-19. The chain has TRBV5-1 and TRBJ2-1, with D unresolved. What was sequenced was PBMCs or T cells enriched from blood (not recorded which). In DNA, the CDR3 is TGCGCCAGCAGCTTGGGGCACAATGAGCAGTTCTTC. It codes for CASSLGHNEQFF.